This T cell receptor beta chain was recovered during a study of blood T cell repertoires in COVID-19. Deletions cut 0 bases from V and 7 bases from J, with 12 bases between. Germline CDR1 is LGHDT and CDR2 is YNNKEL (reference sequence). This CDR3 spans 14 amino acids. This clone turned up a few times. The repertoire was sequenced with immunoSEQ multiplex PCR; TCRdb's copy has only in-frame clones and lacks some. Of 200,000 to 250,000 clones in the sample, approximately 86% were seen once. The origin of this receptor is a woman in her 30s who had recovered from COVID-19. The sequencing sample was made of peripheral blood. The chain combines TRBV3-1 (or the pseudogene TRBV3-2) with TRBJ1-1; D remains ambiguous. The CDR3 bases are TGTGCCAGCAGCCAAGAAACCTTTACTAATGAAGCTTTCTTT. Encoded protein: CASSQETFTNEAFF.